Listed here is a single T cell receptor beta chain. Its antigen is currently not known. Base qualities are missing; no much larger clone stands one base away. The data are from a study of OX40 agonist ivuxolimab in advanced cancers. Background on the whole study: Ivuxolimab was a fully human IgG2 agonistic monoclonal antibody targeting the costimulatory receptor OX40 (CD134). Intravenous ivuxolimab was administered to patients every 2 weeks at six dose levels: 0.01, 0.1, 0.3, 1.5, 3 and 10 mg/kg. Of the roughly 51 patients in dose escalation, some 20 had hepatocellular carcinoma, roughly 15 had melanoma, 9 had renal cell carcinoma and 9 had head and neck cancer. In the dose-escalation cohort, 70% to 90% of patients were male, and the mean age was approximately 60 years with a range of 23 to 79. Prior anti-PD-1, anti-PD-L1 or anti-CTLA-4 therapy was permitted, and checkpoint inhibitors had been received by roughly 42% of dose-escalation patients. Partial responses were achieved by three dose-escalation patients, of whom one had hepatocellular carcinoma and two had cutaneous melanoma. The purpose of peripheral TCRbeta sequencing was to test whether ivuxolimab changed TCR sequence diversity and led to clonal T-cell expansion. The paper reports the monotherapy dose-escalation portion (N of about 51 patients) of the phase I ivuxolimab trial.

Sequences LNHDA (CDR1) and SQIVND (CDR2) are obtained from the germline V gene (reference sequence). The CDR3 measures 14 amino acids from cysteine to phenylalanine. The kept DNA is CDR3 alone, 42 bases in frame from the first base. A distance of 16 bases separates the germline ends of V and J, which lose 8 bases and 2 bases respectively. Genomic DNA was extracted from sorted cells for sequencing of the TCRbeta CDR3 region. The immunoSEQ Assay was used for sequencing of TCRbeta CDR3 regions. The table was pulled from immuneACCESS by TCRdb, which kept in-frame rearrangements only. Such tables lose some clones; where checked, under half of the loss comes from unresolved V genes, and the rest has no known cause. Recorded for this sample are fewer than 85,000 clones; approximately 90% of them occurred a single time. Over 9.5% of the sample rests with the top ten. The trial excluded patients who had a history of autoimmune disease or were on systemic immunosuppression. Peripheral blood for TCR sequencing was collected from all dose cohorts at baseline, on cycle 4 day 1, and on cycle 7 day 1. Samples were obtained from an open-label, multicenter, first-in-human phase I dose-escalation trial of ivuxolimab. Adults with locally advanced or metastatic head and neck squamous cell, hepatocellular, melanoma or renal cell carcinoma were enrolled in the trial. Before TCR sequencing, CD4+ T cells and CD8+ T cells were sorted from peripheral blood as separate populations.

Here is what the overall study found, with its caveats: Low levels of normalized T-cell clonal expansion were also seen in some patients who did not respond. Clonal expansion of both CD4+ and CD8+ blood T cells was observed from baseline to week 6 at doses 0.1 to 3.0 mg/kg. The antigen specificity of the clonally expanded peripheral T cells was not determined. In the 0.1-3.0 mg/kg groups, partial responders were among the patients with the lowest normalized peripheral clonal expansion, particularly in CD8+ T cells. On average, CD8+ T cells showed more expanded clones than CD4+ T cells after ivuxolimab.

The source of this sequence is an adult with an advanced solid tumor such as melanoma, head and neck, liver or kidney cancer. The starting material was CD4+ or CD8+ T cells sorted from blood, obtained in a trial of the OX40 agonist ivuxolimab. This chain joins TRBV19 to TRBJ2-7, and perhaps TRBD2 as D gene, on 6 matching bases. The DNA sequence is as follows: TGTGCCAGTCCGAGCGGGTCGGACACCTACGAGCAGTACTTC. This yields the protein CASPSGSDTYEQYF.